What follows are 16 T cell receptor beta chains derived from one specimen sequenced in a study of blood T cell repertoires in COVID-19. Assay used: immunoSEQ multiplex PCR; TCRdb lists only in-frame clones, some missing. The sample includes roughly 300,000 clones, nearly 90% of them seen just once. Sequencing used peripheral blood. The receptors were gathered from a young man with active or convalescent COVID-19.

This sequence joins TRBV2 and TRBJ2-3, with D possibly matching TRBD2 (5 bases). Deletions cut 7 bases from V and 5 bases from J, with 13 bases between. CDR1 SNHLY and CDR2 FYNNEI come from the germline V gene. This CDR3 region has 13 residues. The CDR3 is CASIGRDGDTQYF. DNA for the CDR3: TGTGCCAGCATAGGACGGGATGGAGATACGCAGTATTTT.

The chain uses TRBV27 and TRBJ2-1; D may be TRBD1 (6 bases). Germline CDR1 and CDR2: MNHEY and SMNVEV (reference sequence). This CDR3 has 15 amino acids. Deletions cut 5 bases from V and 1 base from J, with 12 bases between. In nucleotides, the CDR3 is TGTGCCAGCAGTCCCACAGGGTATTCCTACAATGAGCAGTTCTTC. It encodes CASSPTGYSYNEQFF.

The chain joins TRBV15 to TRBJ1-2; D gene ambiguous. V lost 0 bases, J lost 7 bases, and 12 bases lay in between. The CDR3 runs 14 residues. CDR1 and CDR2 from the germline V gene are LNHNV and YYDKDF (reference sequence). The CDR3 loop reads CATSRDRTIPGYTF. The CDR3 DNA sequence: TGTGCCACCAGCAGAGATCGAACAATACCTGGCTACACCTTC.

The chain uses TRBV25-1 and TRBJ1-2; no firm D call. The CDR3 extends over 11 amino acids. The germline V gene encodes CDR1 MGHDK and CDR2 SYGVNS. This CDR3 reads CDSGRNYGYTF. The CDR3 DNA sequence: TGTGACTCCGGTCGCAACTATGGCTACACCTTC.

The J gene is TRBJ1-5, the V gene TRBV4-1; a possible D gene is TRBD1 (6 bases). Germline lookup yields CDR1 MGHRA and CDR2 YSYEKL. V was clipped by 5 bases and J by 2 bases, with 22 bases between them. This CDR3 has 18 residues. CDR3 nucleotide sequence: TGCGCCAGCAGCGAACCTCGGGCTAAGGGGGGGGGCAATCAGCCCCAGCATTTT. This sequence encodes CASSEPRAKGGGNQPQHF.

As for this clone: Other DNA sequences within the sample encode an identical CDR3. The chain recombines TRBV5-4 with TRBJ2-1, with TRBD2 as a possible D gene (6 bases). Trimming shortened V by 0 bases and J by 9 bases, and 10 bases separated the two germline ends. Germline V gene lookup returns CDR1 SGHNT and CDR2 YYREEE (reference sequence). The CDR3 spans 13 residues. This CDR3 is CASSLVGGGEQFF. The CDR3 DNA is TGTGCCAGCAGCTTGGTTGGGGGAGGTGAGCAGTTCTTC.

This chain uses TRBV7-7 with TRBJ2-3; unclear D gene. The CDR3 contains 15 residues. Germline CDR1 is SSHAT and CDR2 is FNYEAQ (reference sequence). V was shortened by 2 bases and J by 0 bases, with 9 bases between the two germline ends. CDR3 coding DNA: TGTGCCAGCAGCTTATCTGAGGCGAGCACAGATACGCAGTATTTT. Translation gives CASSLSEASTDTQYF.

This chain connects TRBV25-1 to TRBJ1-6, with D unresolved. Per germline, CDR1 MGHDK and CDR2 SYGVNS. The CDR3 is made up of 14 amino acids. V was shortened by 6 bases and J by 8 bases, with 14 bases between the two germline ends. The CDR3 DNA is TGTGCCAGCAGACCGGAGAGACCTTATTCACCCCTCCACTTT. Protein: CASRPERPYSPLHF.

This clone was detected once. J is TRBJ1-6 and V is TRBV11-2; D is ambiguous. Between the trimmed V and J ends, which lost 5 bases and 0 bases, there was a span of 11 bases. There are 16 residues in the CDR3. CDR1 and CDR2 (germline): SGHAT, FQNNGV. The CDR3 DNA reads TGTGCCAGCAGCCCTCTTAGGAGCTCCTATAATTCACCCCTCCACTTT. This codes for CASSPLRSSYNSPLHF.

CDR3 in amino acids: CASSLGLGGGSTDTQYF. The CDR3 nucleotides are TGTGCCAGCAGCTTAGGCCTCGGCGGGGGTAGCACAGATACGCAGTATTTT. The rearrangement uses TRBV11-3 and TRBJ2-3, with 7 bases aligning to TRBD2. Germline trimming cut 1 base from V and 0 bases from J; bases unmatched to any gene: 7. Germline V gene lookup returns CDR1 SGHNT and CDR2 YENEEA. The CDR3 contains 17 residues.

The J gene is TRBJ2-5, the V gene TRBV9; 10 bases map to TRBD2. From germline, CDR1 is SGDLS and CDR2 YYNGEE. Trimming cost V 3 bases and J 4 bases; bases outside gene matches: 9. CDR3 length equals 16 residues. The CDR3 is CASSAPRSSGGETQYF. The CDR3 bases are TGTGCCAGCAGCGCCCCGAGATCTAGCGGGGGAGAGACCCAGTACTTC. The full variable domain, in which reference TRBV9 and TRBJ2-5 provide the parts outside the CDR3, is DSGVTQTPKHLITATGQRVTLRCSPRSGDLSVYWYQQSLDQGLQFLIQYYNGEERAKGNILERFSAQQFPDLHSELNLSSLELGDSALYFCASSAPRSSGGETQYFGPGTRLLVL.

The rearrangement joins TRBV3-1 (or the pseudogene TRBV3-2) to TRBJ1-6, with D unclear. CDR1 is LGHDT and CDR2 is YNNKEL in the germline V gene (reference sequence). CDR3 length equals 20 residues. V lost 1 base and J lost 0, with 19 bases in between. CDR3 coding DNA: TGTGCCAGCAGCCAAGGGGTCGCTGGGAGACTGAGCTCCTATAATTCACCCCTCCACTTT. As protein: CASSQGVAGRLSSYNSPLHF.

This clone was detected a few times. This rearrangement joins TRBV24-1 to TRBJ2-2; 11 positions match TRBD2. Germline values: CDR1 KGHDR, CDR2 SFDVKD. The trim removed 6 bases at V and 5 bases at J, leaving 4 bases unmatched. The CDR3 runs to 15 residues. The CDR3 loop is CATSPRTSGTGELFF. The CDR3, as DNA: TGTGCCACCAGTCCCAGGACTAGCGGGACCGGGGAGCTGTTTTTT.

This chain joins TRBV6-5 and TRBJ2-5, with 10 bases fitting TRBD2. The germline V gene has CDR1 MNHEY and CDR2 SVGAGI. The CDR3 sequence is 14 residues long. With 5 bases clipped from V and 5 bases from J, the junction kept 5 bases outside the gene matches. The CDR3 is CASSPSGGRETQYF. DNA for the CDR3: TGTGCCAGCAGTCCTAGCGGGGGAAGGGAGACCCAGTACTTC.

The chain is built from TRBV5-1 and TRBJ2-7; 7 positions match TRBD1. Germline V CDR1 and CDR2: SGHRS, YFSETQ. J lost 2 bases, V lost 4 bases, and 9 bases had no gene match. This CDR3 is built from 15 residues. CDR3 DNA sequence: TGCGCCAGCAGCACAGGGGACGGTATCCCCTACGAGCAGTACTTC. Translating gives CASSTGDGIPYEQYF.

The V gene is TRBV3-1 (or the pseudogene TRBV3-2), the J gene TRBJ2-1; TRBD2 matches 8 bases. V was clipped by 0 bases and J by 1 base; unmatched bases: 14. CDR1 is LGHDT and CDR2 is YNNKEL in the germline V gene (reference sequence). CDR3 length: 20 amino acids. The CDR3 bases are TGTGCCAGCAGCCAAGATGGGGGCTGGACTAGCACGATGTCCTACAATGAGCAGTTCTTC. Its translation: CASSQDGGWTSTMSYNEQFF.